One and the same sample provided the 18 T cell receptor beta chains below, sequenced in a study of blood T cell repertoires in COVID-19. Using immunoSEQ multiplex PCR, the repertoire was profiled, and TCRdb retains in-frame clones only, with some absent. The sample has around 130,000 clones; about 83% are singletons. Specimen: peripheral blood. All receptors derive from a human donor in a cohort sampled during active COVID-19.

This clone was seen a single time. This chain connects TRBV11-2 to TRBJ2-7; a possible D gene is TRBD2 (5 bases). Germline CDR1 is SGHAT and CDR2 is FQNNGV. This CDR3 contains 14 residues. V lost 5 bases and J 4 bases, leaving 15 bases between the germline ends. The CDR3 bases are TGTGCCAGCAGCCCCCCGGCGGGCGTTTACGAGCAGTACTTC. It is translated as CASSPPAGVYEQYF.

CDR3 nucleotides: TGTGCCTGGAGTCAATACAGGGGAAATCAGCCCCAGCATTTT. This translates into CAWSQYRGNQPQHF. This chain connects TRBV30 to TRBJ1-5, with TRBD1 matching 7 bases. CDR3 size: 14 residues. The trim removed 2 bases at V and 4 bases at J, leaving 5 bases unmatched. Germline-derived CDR1 and CDR2 are GTSNPN and SVGIG (reference sequence).

This sequence joins TRBV15 and TRBJ2-5; D is unclear. The CDR3 runs 14 residues. Germline CDR1 LNHNV, CDR2 YYDKDF (reference sequence). V lost 4 bases, J lost 0 bases, and 9 bases lay in between. CDR3 protein: CATSNGGDQETQYF. CDR3 coding DNA: TGTGCCACCAGCAACGGCGGAGACCAAGAGACCCAGTACTTC.

This clone was observed a single time. The V and J genes are TRBV11-3 and TRBJ2-1; TRBD2 matches 10 bases. The V segment lost 2 bases and the J segment 8 bases; nucleotides outside the gene matches: 12. The CDR3 sequence is 17 residues long. Germline CDR1 and CDR2: SGHNT and YENEEA. The CDR3: CASSLTSGGAGWDEQFF. For the CDR3, the DNA is TGTGCCAGCAGCTTAACGAGCGGGGGGGCCGGTTGGGATGAGCAGTTCTTC.

The V call is TRBV2, the J call TRBJ1-3; 8 bases map to TRBD1. V lost 6 bases, J lost 7 bases, and 5 bases stayed unmatched. This CDR3 region has 13 residues. The V gene's germline CDR1 is SNHLY and CDR2 FYNNEI. This chain's CDR3 is CASRTGDGNTIYF. The CDR3 region has the DNA TGTGCCAGCAGGACAGGGGATGGGAACACCATATATTTT.

This clone has just a few counts. The chain uses TRBV5-1 and TRBJ1-5; TRBD1 aligns across 8 bases. Germline CDR1 and CDR2: SGHRS and YFSETQ. The CDR3 loop spans 14 amino acids. With V trimmed by 5 bases and J by 4 bases, 5 bases remained unmatched. This chain's CDR3 is CASSPGTGNQPQHF. The CDR3 bases are TGCGCCAGCAGTCCCGGGACAGGTAATCAGCCCCAGCATTTT. The whole variable domain, remainder taken from reference TRBV5-1 and TRBJ1-5, is KAGVTQTPRYLIKTRGQQVTLSCSPISGHRSVSWYQQTPGQGLQFLFEYFSETQRNKGNFPGRFSGRQFSNSRSEMNVSTLELGDSALYLCASSPGTGNQPQHFGDGTRLSIL.

The chain links TRBV6-5 to TRBJ2-7; 12 nucleotides agree with TRBD2. After removal of 2 bases from V and 2 bases from J, the junction contained 1 base not matched to a gene. CDR1 and CDR2 from the germline V gene are MNHEY and SVGAGI. The CDR3 has 15 amino acids. CDR3 DNA: TGTGCCAGCAGTTACCTAGCGGGGGGGCCCTACGAGCAGTACTTC. As protein: CASSYLAGGPYEQYF.

This clone showed up just once. The CDR3 protein is CASSIARGQETQYF. The CDR3, as DNA: TGTGCCAGTAGTATAGCCAGGGGGCAAGAGACCCAGTACTTC. The rearrangement links TRBV19 to TRBJ2-5; TRBD1 aligns across 7 bases. This CDR3 comprises 14 residues. Trimming removed 1 base from V and 2 bases from J; junction bases left unmatched: 1. CDR1 and CDR2 from the germline V gene are LNHDA and SQIVND (reference sequence).

The V gene is TRBV4-1, the J gene TRBJ2-7; tentatively, D is TRBD1 (5 bases). The CDR3 extends over 13 amino acids. The ends were cut back, 3 bases at V and 3 bases at J, with 9 bases in the middle. The germline CDR1 and CDR2 sequences are MGHRA and YSYEKL. The CDR3 loop reads CASSHATDYEQYF. CDR3 bases: TGCGCCAGCAGCCACGCGACAGACTACGAGCAGTACTTC.

This sequence joins TRBV3-1 (or the pseudogene TRBV3-2) and TRBJ2-3; TRBD2 is a possible D gene (7 bases). The CDR3 is made up of 15 amino acids. Germline V gene lookup returns CDR1 LGHDT and CDR2 YNNKEL (reference sequence). Trimming cost V 10 bases and J 4 bases, with 21 bases left between them. As DNA, the CDR3 is TGTGCCACCGGTGGGGGGAGGGGGGCAGCAGATACGCAGTATTTT. It is translated as CATGGGRGAADTQYF.

The CDR3 here is CASSQGFAGTRVEQFF. The CDR3 DNA follows: TGTGCCAGCAGCCAGGGGTTCGCCGGGACTAGGGTTGAGCAGTTCTTC. V gene TRBV7-2 combines with J gene TRBJ2-1, with TRBD2 matching over 8 bases. The CDR3 spans 16 residues. Germline lookup yields CDR1 SGHTA and CDR2 FQGNSA. V trimming: 5 bases; J trimming: 9 bases; junction bases outside the gene matches: 15.

The rearrangement joins TRBV11-2 to TRBJ2-5, with TRBD2 matching 10 bases. The V and J ends lost 1 base and 0 bases, in that order; junction bases with no gene match: 5. CDR1 is SGHAT and CDR2 is FQNNGV in the germline V gene. The CDR3 covers 17 residues. The CDR3 is CASSLGASGGYQETQYF. CDR3 bases: TGTGCCAGCAGCTTAGGGGCTAGCGGGGGCTACCAAGAGACCCAGTACTTC.

The table lists this clone with many counts. This sequence joins TRBV19 and TRBJ1-1, with 7 bases fitting TRBD1. Germline V gene sequence: CDR1 LNHDA, CDR2 SQIVND (reference sequence). This CDR3 comprises 14 residues. V was pared by 11 bases and J by 5 bases, with 14 bases of the junction left unmatched. CDR3: CACDRVLWGTEAFF. CDR3 DNA sequence: TGTGCCTGCGACAGGGTTCTCTGGGGGACTGAAGCTTTCTTT.

V and J are TRBV5-1 and TRBJ2-3; the D is unclear. The V end was cut by 2 bases, the J end by 5 bases, with 15 bases between. Germline V gene data show CDR1 as SGHRS and CDR2 as YFSETQ. The CDR3 totals 15 residues. In nucleotides, the CDR3 is TGCGCCAGCAGCTTACGCGGCTACCCCCAAGATACGCAGTATTTT. Amino acid sequence: CASSLRGYPQDTQYF.

This chain's CDR3 is CASSRETGALGYTF. The CDR3 DNA reads as TGTGCCAGCAGCCGAGAGACAGGGGCTCTTGGCTACACCTTC. The rearrangement links TRBV3-1 (or the pseudogene TRBV3-2) to TRBJ1-2; 8 bases map to TRBD1. The CDR3 totals 14 residues. V was pared by 4 bases and J by 7 bases, with 8 bases of the junction left unmatched. Germline V gene lookup returns CDR1 LGHDT and CDR2 YNNKEL (reference sequence).

This clone came up once. This chain uses TRBV9 with TRBJ2-5; TRBD2 might be the D (7 bases). The germline V gene has CDR1 SGDLS and CDR2 YYNGEE. V lost 1 base to trimming and J lost 1 base, with 11 bases between them. There are 15 residues in the CDR3. CDR3 residues: CASSVLGGPQETQYF. CDR3 nucleotides: TGTGCCAGCAGCGTACTCGGGGGGCCCCAAGAGACCCAGTACTTC.

The genes are TRBV7-9 and TRBJ1-1; 8 bases are a match to TRBD1. Trimming at V came to 4 bases and at J to 4 bases, leaving 5 bases not matched to a gene. Germline-derived CDR1 and CDR2 are SEHNR and FQNEAQ (reference sequence). The CDR3 is 14 residues long. CDR3 sequence (DNA): TGTGCCAGCAGCTCCAGGGGGCGCATCACTGAAGCTTTCTTT. This translates into CASSSRGRITEAFF.

This clone was seen only a few times. The chain joins TRBV4-1 to TRBJ2-7; possible D gene TRBD1, 6 bases. V was shortened by 1 base and J by 5 bases, with 9 bases between the two germline ends. This CDR3 comprises 13 residues. Germline CDR1 MGHRA, CDR2 YSYEKL. The CDR3 sequence: CASSQGGGDEQYF. The DNA of the CDR3 is TGCGCCAGCAGCCAAGGAGGGGGTGACGAGCAGTACTTC.